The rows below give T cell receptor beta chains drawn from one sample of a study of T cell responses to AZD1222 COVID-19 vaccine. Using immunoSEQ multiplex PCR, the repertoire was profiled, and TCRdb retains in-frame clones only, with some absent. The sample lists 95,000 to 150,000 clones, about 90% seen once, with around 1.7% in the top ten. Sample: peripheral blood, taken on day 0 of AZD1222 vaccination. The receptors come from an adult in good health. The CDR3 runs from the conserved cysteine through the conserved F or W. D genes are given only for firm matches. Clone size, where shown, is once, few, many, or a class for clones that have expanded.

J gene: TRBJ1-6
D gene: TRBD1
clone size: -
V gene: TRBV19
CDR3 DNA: TGTGCCAGTGGGACAGCTAATTCACCCCTCCACTTT
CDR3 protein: CASGTANSPLHF

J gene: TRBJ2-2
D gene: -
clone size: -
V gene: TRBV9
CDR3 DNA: TGTGCCAGCAGCGTAGCCCCACATCCGGGGGTTACCGGGGAGCTGTTTTTT
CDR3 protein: CASSVAPHPGVTGELFF

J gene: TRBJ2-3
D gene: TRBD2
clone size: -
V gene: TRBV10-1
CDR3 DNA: TGCGCCAGCAGTGAACCCGCCCGGACTAGCGGCCGTATTGGTACGCAGTATTTT
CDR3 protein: CASSEPARTSGRIGTQYF

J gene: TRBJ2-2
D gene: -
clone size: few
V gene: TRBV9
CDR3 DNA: TGTGCCAGCAGCGTAGGGGCTAGCGTTAACACCGGGGAGCTGTTTTTT
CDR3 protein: CASSVGASVNTGELFF

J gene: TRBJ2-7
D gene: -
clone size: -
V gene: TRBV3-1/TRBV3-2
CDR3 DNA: TGTGCCAGCAGCCACATGAGCAGCGAGCAGTACTTC
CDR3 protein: CASSHMSSEQYF

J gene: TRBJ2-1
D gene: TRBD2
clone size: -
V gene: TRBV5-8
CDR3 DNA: TGTGCCAGCAGCAGACTAGCGGGATTTGATGAGCAGTTCTTC
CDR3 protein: CASSRLAGFDEQFF

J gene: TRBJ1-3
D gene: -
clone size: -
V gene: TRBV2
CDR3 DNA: TGTGCCAGCAGACCCTCTGGAAACACCATATATTTT
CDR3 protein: CASRPSGNTIYF

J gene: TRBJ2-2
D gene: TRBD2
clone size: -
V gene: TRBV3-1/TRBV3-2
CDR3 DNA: TGTGCCAGCAGCCAAGGGGAGGGGCCGCTGTTTTTT
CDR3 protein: CASSQGEGPLFF

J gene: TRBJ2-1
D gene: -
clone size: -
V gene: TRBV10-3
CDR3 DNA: TGTGCCACCGGGGGTGGGGACTACAATGAGCAGTTCTTC
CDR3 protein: CATGGGDYNEQFF

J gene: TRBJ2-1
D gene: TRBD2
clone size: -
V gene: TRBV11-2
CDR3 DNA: TGTGCCAGCAGCCGCGCGGTAGCGGGAGGATACAATGAGCAGTTCTTC
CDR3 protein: CASSRAVAGGYNEQFF

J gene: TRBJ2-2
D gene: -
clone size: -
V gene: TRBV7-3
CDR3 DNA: TGTGCCAGCAGCTTGAGGGCGGAGACGAACACCGGGGAGCTGTTTTTT
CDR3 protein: CASSLRAETNTGELFF

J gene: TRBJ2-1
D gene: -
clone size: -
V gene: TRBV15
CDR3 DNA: TGTGCCACCAGCAGGGGCGGGGTCAGCTCCTACAATGAGCAGTTCTTC
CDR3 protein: CATSRGGVSSYNEQFF

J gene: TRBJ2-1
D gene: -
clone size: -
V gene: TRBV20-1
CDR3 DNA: TGCAGTGCTAGTAGCCGCCCCTACAATGAGCAGTTCTTC
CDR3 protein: CSASSRPYNEQFF

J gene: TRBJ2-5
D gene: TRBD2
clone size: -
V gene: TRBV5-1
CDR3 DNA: TGCGCCAGCAGCTGGGGGACTAGCGGGAACCAAGAGACCCAGTACTTC
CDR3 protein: CASSWGTSGNQETQYF

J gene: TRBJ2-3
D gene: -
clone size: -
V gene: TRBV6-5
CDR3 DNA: TGTGCCAGCAGTTACATCGACAGCACAGATACGCAGTATTTT
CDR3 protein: CASSYIDSTDTQYF

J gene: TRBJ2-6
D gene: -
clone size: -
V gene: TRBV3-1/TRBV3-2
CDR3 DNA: TGTGCCAGCAGCCAAGGGGGTCTTGGGGCCAACGTCCTGACTTTC
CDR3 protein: CASSQGGLGANVLTF

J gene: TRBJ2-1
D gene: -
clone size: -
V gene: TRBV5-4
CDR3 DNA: TGTGCCAGCAGCTCCTCCGTGGCTCGCAGCTCCTACAATGAGCAGTTCTTC
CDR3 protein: CASSSSVARSSYNEQFF

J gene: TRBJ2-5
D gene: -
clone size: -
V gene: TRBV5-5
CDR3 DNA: TGTGCCAGCAGCTTGGTCCTCAGGGTTTCGGAGACCCAGTACTTC
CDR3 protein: CASSLVLRVSETQYF

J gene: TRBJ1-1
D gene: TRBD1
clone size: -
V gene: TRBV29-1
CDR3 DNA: TGCAGCGCAAGACAGGGGGACACTGAAGCTTTCTTT
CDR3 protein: CSARQGDTEAFF

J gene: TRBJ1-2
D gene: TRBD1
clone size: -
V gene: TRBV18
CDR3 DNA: TGTGCCAGCTCACCGTCTGGGACAGCATTTAACTATGGCTACACCTTC
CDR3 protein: CASSPSGTAFNYGYTF

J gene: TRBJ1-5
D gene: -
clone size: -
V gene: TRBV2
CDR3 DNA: TGTGCCAGCAGTGATGAGATTCTAAGGAATCGGGGCAATCAGCCCCAGCATTTT
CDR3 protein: CASSDEILRNRGNQPQHF

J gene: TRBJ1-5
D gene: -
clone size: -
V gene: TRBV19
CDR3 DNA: TGTGCCAGTAGTATAGAGGGGGTCAACAATCAGCCCCAGCATTTT
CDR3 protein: CASSIEGVNNQPQHF

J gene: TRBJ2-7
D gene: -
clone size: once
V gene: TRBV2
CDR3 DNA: TGTGCCAGCAGAAGGACAGCAATGTCCCTGGAGCAGTACTTC
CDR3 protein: CASRRTAMSLEQYF

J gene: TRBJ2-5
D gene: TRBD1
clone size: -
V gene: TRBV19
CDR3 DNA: TGTGCCAGTAGTATAGATTTCCCGGGACAGGGGGAAGAGACCCAGTACTTC
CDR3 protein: CASSIDFPGQGEETQYF

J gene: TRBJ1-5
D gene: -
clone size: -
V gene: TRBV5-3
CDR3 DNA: TGTGCCAGAAGCCCCTGGACAGTAAGCCGTCAGCCCCAGCATTTT
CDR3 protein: CARSPWTVSRQPQHF

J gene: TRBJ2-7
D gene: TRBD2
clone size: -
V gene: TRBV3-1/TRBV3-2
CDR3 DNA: TGTGCCAGCAGCCCCGGGACTAGCTACGAGCAGTACTTC
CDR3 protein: CASSPGTSYEQYF

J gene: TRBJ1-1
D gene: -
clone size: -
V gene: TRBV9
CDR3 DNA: TGTGCCAGCAGCCCCAGAGAGATGAACACTGAAGCTTTCTTT
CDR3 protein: CASSPREMNTEAFF

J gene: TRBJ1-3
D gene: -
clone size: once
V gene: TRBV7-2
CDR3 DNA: TGTGCCAGCAGCTTAGGGGGTACTGGAAACACCATATATTTT
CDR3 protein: CASSLGGTGNTIYF